The clone carrying this T cell receptor beta chain was seen a few times. Its target is not known. This sample is drawn from a study of beta chain features in type 1 diabetes. CDR3 length: 16 amino acids. V dropped 6 bases and J dropped 0; count of bases not matched to a gene: 6. Germline-derived CDR1 and CDR2 are MDHEN and SYDVKM. The study's findings and limits: A pattern of fewer insertions and more deletions at VDJ junctions was seen in type 1 diabetes patients.

Each sorted fraction was over 95% pure. All of the isolated RNA was reverse transcribed, so expressed TCRB transcripts were sequenced. Measured with immunoSEQ multiplex PCR; TCRdb has only the in-frame clones, and not every one. The data hold approximately 380,000 clones, with about 16% observed a single time. The receptor was isolated from a young woman in good health. Sequencing was done on a sample of naive CD4+ T cells from blood. This chain links TRBV28 with TRBJ2-2; 8 bases line up with TRBD1. DNA of the CDR3: TGTGCCAGCAGATACCGGACAGGGCCGAACACCGGGGAGCTGTTTTTT. It codes for CASRYRTGPNTGELFF.